Each of the 20 T cell receptor beta chains below was sequenced from the same sample in a study of shared clonotypes between healthy human individuals (dated by TCRdb to 2018 to 2021). The library was made by the immunoSEQ multiplex PCR assay. In TCRdb, the immuneACCESS table is reduced to in-frame sequences with V and J assigned. These tables do not hold every clone; where another copy was compared, an unresolved V gene accounts for under half, and the others remain unexplained. The sample profile shows about 2.3 million clones; 85% to 95% of them were found once. Under 0.45% of the sample goes to the ten largest clones. The sequencing sample was made of naive CD4+ T cells from PBMCs. According to the study, the label for this sample's cell subset or site signals: CD45RA+ positively selected. All receptors come from a man between 18 and 35 years old in good health. Some clones in this sample may be carry-over from other donors' samples.

The chain recombines TRBV18 with TRBJ1-5; 7 bases line up with TRBD1. The V gene end was trimmed by 0 bases and the J gene end by 9 bases; junction bases not matched to a gene: 11. Germline V gene sequence: CDR1 KGHSH, CDR2 LQKENI. The CDR3 totals 16 residues. CDR3 DNA: TGTGCCAGCTCACCACCGGTACAGGGGTCGCGGGGGCCCCAGCATTTT. It encodes CASSPPVQGSRGPQHF.

This rearrangement joins TRBV28 to TRBJ2-2; possible D gene TRBD2, 6 bases. The ends were cut back, 11 bases at V and 1 base at J, with 14 bases in the middle. The CDR3 runs 14 residues. Germline values: CDR1 MDHEN, CDR2 SYDVKM. The CDR3 here is CAGRTTLNTGELFF. As DNA, the CDR3 is TGTGCCGGAAGGACTACCCTGAACACCGGGGAGCTGTTTTTT.

The V call is TRBV7-9, the J call TRBJ2-7; unclear D gene. The CDR3 has 12 residues. The germline V and J ends were trimmed by 0 bases and 6 bases, with 6 bases remaining between them. Germline assignment: CDR1 SEHNR and CDR2 FQNEAQ (reference sequence). CDR3 sequence reads: CASSLAHREQYF. As DNA, the CDR3 is TGTGCCAGCAGCTTAGCCCATCGCGAGCAGTACTTC.

This sequence joins TRBV20-1 and TRBJ2-1; D gene unclear. Germline V gene sequence: CDR1 DFQATT, CDR2 SNEGSKA (reference sequence). CDR3 length: 11 residues. CDR3 region: CRGYSYNEQFF. The DNA of the CDR3 is TGCAGGGGATACTCCTACAATGAGCAGTTCTTC.

The J gene is TRBJ2-1, the V gene TRBV15; 11 bases fit TRBD2. CDR3 length: 16 amino acids. V was pared by 0 bases and J by 6 bases, with 4 bases of the junction left unmatched. CDR1 and CDR2 (germline): LNHNV, YYDKDF (reference sequence). CDR3 bases: TGTGCCACCAGCAGAGATCAGCTAGCGGGAGGCAATGAGCAGTTCTTC. Amino acid sequence: CATSRDQLAGGNEQFF.

This clone showed up just a few times. The rearrangement joins TRBV7-7 to TRBJ1-1; the D is unclear. The V gene's germline CDR1 is SSHAT and CDR2 FNYEAQ (reference sequence). With 5 bases removed from V and 9 bases from J, the gap between germline ends came to 16 bases. This CDR3 contains 13 residues. CDR3 in DNA: TGTGCCAGCAGCAAACTGCCCGGTTTGCAAGCTTTCTTT. Its translation is CASSKLPGLQAFF.

This CDR3 is CASLREKGSYEQYF. The CDR3 DNA sequence: TGTGCCAGCCTTAGGGAGAAGGGATCCTACGAGCAGTACTTC. V and J are TRBV7-6 and TRBJ2-7, with a weak D call TRBD2 (5 bases). V shed 8 bases and J shed 1 base, with 15 bases lying between them. The CDR3 totals 14 residues. Germline CDR1 SGHVS, CDR2 FNYEAQ.

The V gene is TRBV5-6, the J gene TRBJ2-3; D not resolved. The CDR3 extends over 13 amino acids. Germline values: CDR1 SGHDT, CDR2 YYEEEE. V shed 2 bases and J shed 3 bases, with 7 bases lying between them. The chain's CDR3 is CASSFGRTDTQYF. CDR3 in DNA: TGTGCCAGCAGCTTCGGCAGAACAGATACGCAGTATTTT.

Concerning this clone itself: The sample contains more than one DNA sequence encoding this CDR3. The chain employs TRBV7-3 and TRBJ2-3; the D is unclear. The ends were cut back, 5 bases at V and 3 bases at J, with 9 bases in the middle. Looked up from germline, CDR1 is SGHTA and CDR2 is FQGTGA. The CDR3 sequence is 13 residues long. The CDR3 nucleotides read TGTGCCAGCAGCCCAGCGCGGACAGATACGCAGTATTTT. It encodes CASSPARTDTQYF.

This clone was seen only once. The V gene is TRBV2, the J gene TRBJ2-7, with D possibly matching TRBD2 (5 bases). The CDR3 spans 11 residues. Germline CDR1 is SNHLY and CDR2 is FYNNEI. The V and J ends lost 8 bases and 6 bases respectively, with 11 bases between them. CDR3 in DNA: TGTGCCAGCCAATTGGCGGGCGAGCAGTACTTC. It codes for CASQLAGEQYF. Looking up the rest from reference TRBV2 and TRBJ2-7 gives the full variable domain: EPEVTQTPSHQVTQMGQEVILRCVPISNHLYFYWYRQILGQKVEFLVSFYNNEISEKSEIFDDQFSVERPDGSNFTLKIRSTKLEDSAMYFCASQLAGEQYFGPGTRLTVT.

The chain uses TRBV5-8 and TRBJ1-3; the D is unclear. Germline V gives CDR1 SGHTS, CDR2 YDEGEE. The length of the CDR3 is 17 residues. V dropped 2 bases and J dropped 4 bases, with 19 bases sitting between them. DNA of the CDR3: TGTGCCAGCAGCTTAAGAAGACCCTCGACATACGGAAACACCATATATTTT. Translating gives CASSLRRPSTYGNTIYF.

The J gene is TRBJ1-2, the V gene TRBV28; TRBD1 is a possible D gene (5 bases). This CDR3 has 16 amino acids. V was clipped by 6 bases and J by 10 bases, with 27 bases between them. Looked up from germline, CDR1 is MDHEN and CDR2 is SYDVKM. The CDR3 sequence: CASSLLAQTGSIAYTF. CDR3 DNA: TGTGCCAGCAGCCTCCTGGCCCAAACAGGCAGTATAGCCTACACCTTC.

To note about this clone: Other DNA sequences in this sample translate to the same CDR3. The V gene is TRBV5-1, the J gene TRBJ2-1; tentatively, D is TRBD2 (6 bases). The germline V gene encodes CDR1 SGHRS and CDR2 YFSETQ. V was shortened by 1 base and J by 10 bases, with 15 bases between the two germline ends. The CDR3 is 14 residues long. The CDR3 DNA follows: TGCGCCAGCAGCTTGCGATTAGCGGCAAACGAGCAGTTCTTC. Translating it yields CASSLRLAANEQFF.

The chain links TRBV5-1 to TRBJ2-2; perhaps TRBD1 as D (6 bases). This CDR3 is 20 amino acids long. CDR1 is SGHRS and CDR2 is YFSETQ in the germline V gene. Trimming removed 4 bases from V and 4 bases from J, with 29 bases in between. The CDR3 region is CASSTPPADSRRRPTGELFF. The DNA for the CDR3 is TGCGCCAGCAGCACCCCCCCCGCGGACAGCCGACGCCGACCCACCGGGGAGCTGTTTTTT.

The V gene is TRBV6-1, the J gene TRBJ2-3; D is unclear. Germline V CDR1 and CDR2: MNHNS, SASEGT. Trimming stripped 8 bases from V and 2 bases from J, with 14 bases between. The CDR3 sequence is 14 residues long. The CDR3 nucleotides read TGTGCCAGCGGAACTGGGTTTTTCACAGATACGCAGTATTTT. Translation gives CASGTGFFTDTQYF.

The V and J genes are TRBV7-9 and TRBJ1-4, with a weak D call TRBD1 (5 bases). V shed 5 bases and J shed 3 bases, with 13 bases lying between them. CDR3 length: 15 residues. Germline V gene sequence: CDR1 SEHNR, CDR2 FQNEAQ (reference sequence). CDR3 DNA sequence: TGTGCCAGCAGCCGTCAGGGTAGGGCTAATGAAAAACTGTTTTTT. It encodes CASSRQGRANEKLFF.

V is TRBV5-6 and J is TRBJ1-4; D possibly corresponds to TRBD1 (6 bases). The V end was cut by 2 bases, the J end by 8 bases, with 10 bases between. The germline gives CDR1 SGHDT, CDR2 YYEEEE. CDR3 size: 13 residues. CDR3 sequence reads: CASSFGQGEKLFF. CDR3 sequence (DNA): TGTGCCAGCAGCTTCGGCCAGGGGGAAAAACTGTTTTTT. Supplemented by reference TRBV5-6 and TRBJ1-4, the full variable domain reads DAGVTQSPTHLIKTRGQQVTLRCSPKSGHDTVSWYQQALGQGPQFIFQYYEEEERQRGNFPDRFSGHQFPNYSSELNVNALLLGDSALYLCASSFGQGEKLFFGSGTQLSVL.

The chain links TRBV6-1 to TRBJ2-7, with D perhaps TRBD1 or TRBD2 (6 bases each). Germline CDR1 MNHNS, CDR2 SASEGT. The germline V and J ends were trimmed by 7 bases and 6 bases, with 22 bases remaining between them. The CDR3 extends over 15 amino acids. CDR3 sequence (DNA): TGTGCCAGCACCCCTTTAGGGGGAGGACTACGCGAGCAGTACTTC. Encoded protein: CASTPLGGGLREQYF.

The V call is TRBV27, the J call TRBJ2-1, with TRBD2 matching over 8 bases. This CDR3 region has 19 residues. V was pared by 4 bases and J by 1 base, with 15 bases of the junction left unmatched. Germline V lookup: CDR1 MNHEY, CDR2 SMNVEV (reference sequence). CDR3 nucleotides: TGTGCCAGCAGTTCGGGGGGGAGGTCTAGCGGACGTTCCTACAATGAGCAGTTCTTC. It specifies CASSSGGRSSGRSYNEQFF.

The CDR3 DNA reads TGTGCCAGCAGCTCTTTATCCGGCCCCCACTATGGCTACACCTTC. This translates into CASSSLSGPHYGYTF. The chain employs TRBV7-8 and TRBJ1-2, with D unclear. V shed 4 bases and J shed 3 bases, with 15 bases lying between them. The CDR3 covers 15 residues. Germline CDR1 SGHVS, CDR2 FQNEAQ.